The 32 T cell receptor beta chains reported below all come from one sample, sequenced in a study of read filtering for tumor transcriptome and immune sequencing. This library used roughly 430 ng RNA and molecular barcoded adaptors spanning alpha/delta and beta/gamma chains. TCRdb re-called the reads with MiXCR, one entry per CDR3 protein. The sample contains 45,000 to 55,000 distinct CDR3 sequences, approximately 18% of which appear only once. The sequenced sample was a population of CD138-negative cells sorted from bone marrow. The origin of the receptors is a donor older than 35 with multiple myeloma.

This clonotype was found many times. The chain is built from TRBV30 and TRBJ1-1; weak D call: TRBD1 (6 bases). The length of the CDR3 is 15 residues. V lost 2 bases and J lost 1, with 14 bases in between. Germline-derived CDR1 and CDR2 are GTSNPN and SVGIG (reference sequence). The DNA for the CDR3 is TGTGCCTGGAGTCTACGGGGGGGCGCGAACACTGAAGCTTTCTTT. As protein: CAWSLRGGANTEAFF.

This clonotype was observed at least ten times. This chain joins TRBV5-1 and TRBJ2-1; 10 bases fit TRBD1. This CDR3 spans 14 amino acids. Germline CDR1 SGHRS, CDR2 YFSETQ. Losses at the gene ends were 0 bases for V and 9 bases for J; bases not matched to a gene: 3. The DNA for the CDR3 is TGCGCCAGCAGCTTGGCTTGGGACAGGGGTGAGCAGTTCTTC. It yields the protein CASSLAWDRGEQFF.

The CDR3 protein is CASSIQLAAVVNEQFF. Written as DNA, the CDR3 is TGTGCCAGTAGTATACAGCTAGCGGCCGTAGTCAATGAGCAGTTCTTC. The chain couples TRBV19 to TRBJ2-1, with TRBD2 matching 7 bases. The CDR3 loop spans 16 amino acids. V dropped 2 bases and J dropped 6; count of bases not matched to a gene: 10. Germline CDR1 and CDR2: LNHDA and SQIVND (reference sequence).

The rearrangement joins TRBV19 to TRBJ1-5, with D maybe TRBD1 (6 bases). V was cut by 6 bases and J by 2 bases, with 14 bases left in between. The CDR3 contains 15 residues. From germline, CDR1 is LNHDA and CDR2 SQIVND (reference sequence). CDR3 DNA: TGTGCCAGTAGCGGGGGGCGCCCCCGCAATCAGCCCCAGCATTTT. It encodes CASSGGRPRNQPQHF.

This clonotype was recorded many times. The chain carries TRBV20-1 and TRBJ2-3, with 12 bases lining up with TRBD2. This CDR3 is built from 15 residues. In germline, CDR1 is DFQATT, CDR2 SNEGSKA (reference sequence). With 0 bases clipped from V and 5 bases from J, the junction kept 3 bases outside the gene matches. Here the CDR3 reads CSARDRTSGKDTQYF. CDR3 DNA sequence: TGCAGTGCTAGAGACCGGACTAGCGGGAAAGATACGCAGTATTTT.

This clonotype was seen at least ten times. The V gene is TRBV9, the J gene TRBJ2-3, with 7 positions matching TRBD2. The V gene's germline CDR1 is SGDLS and CDR2 YYNGEE. CDR3 length equals 16 residues. Trimming cost V 0 bases and J 3 bases; bases outside gene matches: 7. The CDR3 sequence is CASSVGVTSATDTQYF. The CDR3 DNA follows: TGTGCCAGCAGCGTAGGTGTTACTAGCGCTACAGATACGCAGTATTTT.

In the case of this clonotype: This may be a read error: a much more frequent sequence differs by one nucleotide. The chain combines TRBV5-6 with TRBJ2-5, with 10 bases matching TRBD1. With V trimmed by 4 bases and J by 5 bases, 8 bases remained unmatched. The length of the CDR3 is 15 residues. Germline V gene data show CDR1 as SGHDT and CDR2 as YYEEEE. This CDR3 reads CASSPPGQGSETQYF. The CDR3 DNA is TGTGCCAGCAGCCCCCCGGGACAGGGGTCGGAGACCCAGTACTTC.

Of note for this clonotype: At one end the junction does not follow the germline gene, possibly because of a read error. The chain carries TRBV5-1 and TRBJ2-7; TRBD1 aligns across 7 bases. Germline assignment: CDR1 SGHRS and CDR2 YFSETQ. This CDR3 region has 15 residues. The CDR3 is CASGLEPTGAHEQYF. CDR3 nucleotide sequence: TGCGCCAGCGGCTTGGAGCCAACAGGGGCCCACGAGCAGTACTTC.

Ten or more counts support this clonotype. The chain couples TRBV12-3 or TRBV12-4 to TRBJ1-1; D may be TRBD1 (6 bases). The CDR3 extends over 13 amino acids. V lost 3 bases to trimming and J lost 5 bases, with 10 bases between them. This CDR3 reads CASSFKQGTEAFF. The CDR3 nucleotides are TGTGCCAGCAGTTTTAAACAGGGTACTGAAGCTTTCTTT.

At least ten counts were recorded for this clonotype. V is TRBV20-1 and J is TRBJ2-5, with D possibly being TRBD1 or TRBD2 (8 bases each). Germline V gives CDR1 DFQATT, CDR2 SNEGSKA (reference sequence). This CDR3 comprises 18 residues. Trimming shortened V by 3 bases and J by 4 bases, and 27 bases separated the two germline ends. The CDR3 loop reads CSARAAGGTGGPVETQYF. CDR3 DNA sequence: TGCAGTGCTAGGGCGGCAGGGGGCACGGGAGGGCCAGTAGAGACCCAGTACTTC.

This clonotype was observed at least ten times. The chain joins TRBV29-1 to TRBJ2-7; tentatively, D is TRBD1 or TRBD2 (5 bases each). The CDR3 consists of 12 residues. Germline CDR1 reads SQVTM; CDR2 reads ANQGSEA. V lost 4 bases, J lost 5 bases, and 12 bases lay in between. In nucleotides, the CDR3 is TGCAGCGTTGGGGACGGACTGGACGAGCAGTACTTC. Its protein is CSVGDGLDEQYF.

This clonotype was observed many times. The chain links TRBV5-4 to TRBJ2-7; tentative D call: TRBD2 (5 bases). This CDR3 is 13 amino acids long. V was shortened by 1 base and J by 5 bases, with 10 bases between the two germline ends. Germline V gives CDR1 SGHNT, CDR2 YYREEE (reference sequence). In nucleotides, the CDR3 is TGTGCCAGCAGCTTGCGGGGTGGCGACGAGCAGTACTTC. Amino acid sequence: CASSLRGGDEQYF.

The rearrangement links TRBV7-2 to TRBJ1-2, with 8 bases aligning to TRBD1. The CDR3 spans 14 residues. Looked up from germline, CDR1 is SGHTA and CDR2 is FQGNSA. The V and J ends lost 4 bases and 4 bases, in that order; junction bases with no gene match: 5. The CDR3 coding sequence is TGTGCCAGCAGCTCGGACAGGGTTGCCTATGGCTACACCTTC. This codes for CASSSDRVAYGYTF.

This clonotype has at least ten counts. This sequence joins TRBV11-2 and TRBJ2-5, with 12 nucleotides matching TRBD2. This CDR3 has 18 amino acids. Germline assignment: CDR1 SGHAT and CDR2 FQNNGV. The V and J ends lost 5 bases and 4 bases, in that order; junction bases with no gene match: 14. CDR3 DNA: TGTGCCAGCAGCCCCATCAGGAGGCTAGCGGGAGGGAGAGAGACCCAGTACTTC. This translates into CASSPIRRLAGGRETQYF.

At least ten counts were recorded for this clonotype. V is TRBV7-2 and J is TRBJ2-1; the D gene is possibly TRBD1 (5 bases). Between the trimmed V and J ends, which lost 8 bases and 4 bases, there was a span of 36 bases. The CDR3 extends over 21 amino acids. Germline CDR1 is SGHTA and CDR2 is FQGNSA. This chain's CDR3 is CASCSGPGSLAPFQGYNEQFF. In DNA, the CDR3 is TGTGCCAGCTGCTCGGGCCCAGGTAGCTTAGCACCCTTCCAGGGTTACAATGAGCAGTTCTTC.

This clonotype was observed many times. The V call is TRBV5-1, the J call TRBJ2-3; D might be TRBD2 (6 bases). The V gene lost 3 bases and the J gene lost 2 bases, with 10 bases spanning the gap. CDR3 length equals 14 residues. The germline gives CDR1 SGHRS, CDR2 YFSETQ. The chain's CDR3 is CASSSERATDTQYF. The CDR3 nucleotides read TGCGCCAGCAGCTCGGAGCGGGCCACAGATACGCAGTATTTT.

As for this clonotype: This could be a read error, since a much larger clone is one nucleotide away. V is TRBV11-2 and J is TRBJ2-5, with TRBD2 identical over 9 bases. V lost 3 bases, J lost 5 bases, and 4 bases stayed unmatched. CDR1 and CDR2 from the germline V gene are SGHAT and FQNNGV. This CDR3 spans 14 amino acids. CDR3 DNA: TGTGCCAGCAGCTTCGGACTAGCGCTGGAGACCCAGTACTTC. Amino acid sequence: CASSFGLALETQYF.

In this sample, this clonotype turned up many times. The chain uses TRBV5-1 and TRBJ2-7; 10 nucleotides match TRBD2. V trimming: 4 bases; J trimming: 2 bases; junction bases outside the gene matches: 6. The length of the CDR3 is 15 residues. From germline, CDR1 is SGHRS and CDR2 YFSETQ. CDR3 region: CASSPGTSEAYEQYF. The CDR3 nucleotides read TGCGCCAGCAGCCCGGGGACTAGCGAAGCCTACGAGCAGTACTTC.

This clonotype was counted many times. This chain joins TRBV29-1 and TRBJ1-1; no clear D. V lost 7 bases and J lost 3, with 12 bases in between. This CDR3 comprises 12 residues. In germline, CDR1 is SQVTM, CDR2 ANQGSEA. The CDR3 here is CSGSMRHTEAFF. CDR3 in DNA: TGCAGCGGATCGATGCGGCACACTGAAGCTTTCTTT.

This clonotype was found many times. The chain links TRBV29-1 to TRBJ2-1; 10 nucleotides match TRBD2. Germline trimming cut 4 bases from V and 9 bases from J; bases unmatched to any gene: 6. The CDR3 has 13 amino acids. The germline gives CDR1 SQVTM, CDR2 ANQGSEA. CDR3 region: CSVGLAGDGEQFF. The CDR3 DNA is TGCAGCGTTGGGCTAGCGGGAGACGGTGAGCAGTTCTTC.

Points on this clonotype: Given the absence of the conserved phenylalanine or tryptophan at the CDR3 end, a read error is likely. The V and J genes are TRBV5-1 and TRBJ2-7; no definite D call. The V gene lost 7 bases and the J gene lost 2 bases, with 16 bases spanning the gap. Per the germline V gene, CDR1 is SGHRS and CDR2 is YFSETQ. This CDR3 comprises 14 residues. The CDR3 region is CASAGQVDTYEQYL. In nucleotides, the CDR3 is TGCGCCAGCGCCGGCCAGGTCGATACCTACGAGCAGTACCTC.

V is TRBV29-1 and J is TRBJ2-5, with D perhaps assigned TRBD1 or TRBD2 (6 bases each). Germline lookup yields CDR1 SQVTM and CDR2 ANQGSEA. V was trimmed by 7 bases and J by 5 bases, leaving 17 bases between them. The CDR3 sequence is 13 residues long. The CDR3, as DNA: TGCAGCGCTCGAGGCCCGGGGGCGGAGACCCAGTACTTC. It specifies CSARGPGAETQYF. The whole variable domain, remainder taken from reference TRBV29-1 and TRBJ2-5, is SAVISQKPSRDICQRGTSLTIQCQVDSQVTMMFWYRQQPGQSLTLIATANQGSEATYESGFVIDKFPISRPNLTFSTLTVSNMSPEDSSIYLCSARGPGAETQYFGPGTRLLVL.

This clonotype appeared many times. The V gene is TRBV5-1, the J gene TRBJ2-3; 12 bases match TRBD2. Per germline, CDR1 SGHRS and CDR2 YFSETQ. The CDR3 is made up of 16 amino acids. V gave up 4 bases and J gave up 4 bases; unmatched junction bases: 7. The CDR3 loop reads CASSRTPSGRADTQYF. The CDR3 DNA follows: TGCGCCAGCAGCCGAACCCCTAGCGGGAGGGCAGATACGCAGTATTTT.

About this clonotype: Possible read error: a much larger clone is one base away. The chain links TRBV3-1 to TRBJ2-7; D is perhaps TRBD1 (5 bases). This CDR3 is 14 amino acids long. Germline V lookup: CDR1 LGHDT, CDR2 YNNKEL (reference sequence). The V gene lost 4 bases and the J gene lost 4 bases, with 14 bases spanning the gap. This CDR3 reads CASSPQGNRYEQYF. The DNA of the CDR3 is TGTGCCAGCAGCCCGCAGGGTAACAGATACGAGCAGTACTTC.

About this clonotype itself: A read error is possible here, since a much larger clone lies one base away. V usage is TRBV20-1 and J usage is TRBJ1-1, with D unclear. The CDR3 runs 13 residues. The germline gives CDR1 DFQATT, CDR2 SNEGSKA (reference sequence). CDR3 sequence: CGARRAGLTEAFF. DNA for the CDR3: TGCGGTGCCAGGAGGGCAGGACTCACTGAAGCTTTCTTT.

This clonotype was detected ten times or more. The rearrangement uses TRBV11-2 and TRBJ2-2; no clear D gene. Trimming took 5 bases from V and 0 from J, leaving 13 bases between them. The CDR3 spans 16 residues. Germline-derived CDR1 and CDR2 are SGHAT and FQNNGV. CDR3 DNA sequence: TGTGCCAGCAGCACGTCGAGGCTCTCGAACACCGGGGAGCTGTTTTTT. It specifies CASSTSRLSNTGELFF.

This clonotype has a count of ten or more. J is TRBJ2-1 and V is TRBV18, with 8 bases matching TRBD2. J lost 9 bases, V lost 4 bases, and 11 bases had no gene match. The CDR3 contains 15 residues. Germline V gene sequence: CDR1 KGHSH, CDR2 LQKENI. The CDR3 bases are TGTGCCAGCTCACTTAGCGGGATTTTACGGGTTGAGCAGTTCTTC. Its protein is CASSLSGILRVEQFF.

The genes are TRBV10-3 and TRBJ1-1; TRBD1 is a possible D gene (5 bases). The V gene's germline CDR1 is ENHRY and CDR2 SYGVKD. The CDR3 is 14 amino acids. V lost 3 bases and J lost 6, with 14 bases in between. CDR3: CAISDEPRQSEAFF. CDR3 nucleotides: TGTGCCATCAGTGACGAACCCCGACAGTCTGAAGCTTTCTTT.

This clonotype was detected many times. The chain has TRBV21-1 and TRBJ2-3; the table names TRBD2, a call not compared with the DNA. TRBV21-1 is shown as a pseudogene. The CDR3 spans 13 residues. The CDR3 region has the DNA TGTGCCAGCAGCCCTCGGGAGACAGATACGCAGTATTTT. Its protein product is CASSPRETDTQYF.

The table lists this clonotype with many counts. The chain combines TRBV28 with TRBJ2-1; D possibly corresponds to TRBD2 (6 bases). Trimming removed 9 bases at V and 7 bases at J, with 7 bases between. The CDR3 has 10 residues. Germline V gene lookup returns CDR1 MDHEN and CDR2 SYDVKM. The CDR3 region has the DNA TGTGCCAGTGGGAGGAATGAGCAGTTCTTC. The encoded protein is CASGRNEQFF. The full variable domain, completed using reference TRBV28 and TRBJ2-1, is DVKVTQSSRYLVKRTGEKVFLECVQDMDHENMFWYRQDPGLGLRLIYFSYDVKMKEKGDIPEGYSVSREKKERFSLILESASTNQTSMYLCASGRNEQFFGPGTRLTVL.

In the case of this clonotype: This may arise from a read error, as a much more abundant clone is one base away. The rearrangement uses TRBV19 and TRBJ1-5, with D possibly being TRBD1 (6 bases). Germline CDR1 is LNHDA and CDR2 is SQIVND (reference sequence). This CDR3 contains 15 residues. The CDR3 loop is CASSETGYSDQPQHF. CDR3 nucleotide sequence: TGTGCCAGTAGTGAAACAGGGTATAGCGATCAGCCCCAGCATTTT.

On this clonotype: No conserved phenylalanine or tryptophan is present at the end of the CDR3, so a read error is the likely explanation. The chain combines TRBV5-1 with TRBJ2-5; D gene ambiguous. CDR3 length: 15 amino acids. Per germline, CDR1 SGHRS and CDR2 YFSETQ. The V end was cut by 1 base, the J end by 9 bases, with 19 bases between. The CDR3 nucleotides read TGCGCCAGCAGCTTGATTGTTGGCCCAGAAGGGTCCCAGTACTAC. Amino acids: CASSLIVGPEGSQYY.